This T cell receptor (beta chain) appears in the sequencing data of a study of cytomegalovirus exposure and HLA in healthy donors. Study-level information: Genotyping showed 81% of a few hundred donors falling in the Caucasian-associated ancestry cluster. Whole-study results and caveats: TCR beta V- and J-gene trimming, according to a later analysis, was linked to a missense DCLRE1C variant.

A word on this clone: Its antigen is currently unknown.

This PCR relied on a set of 60 Vbeta primers and 13 Jbeta primers. The assay was immunoSEQ multiplex PCR, and TCRdb's table has in-frame clones only and misses some. In the table there are approximately 130,000 clones, under 85% of which are singletons. Each donor was healthy, and each was a bone marrow donor. The sample was PBMCs. The clonotype comes from a boy younger than 18 in good health and CMV-seronegative.

In nucleotides, the CDR3 is TGTGCCAGCAGCTTAGTGTACAGGGGGCACACTGAAGCTTTCTTT. This codes for CASSLVYRGHTEAFF. The chain carries TRBV7-8 and TRBJ1-1; 9 nucleotides agree with TRBD1. The germline V gene encodes CDR1 SGHVS and CDR2 FQNEAQ. The CDR3 consists of 15 residues. Trimming at V came to 1 base and at J to 3 bases, leaving 3 bases not matched to a gene.